Presented here are 6 T cell receptor beta chains from one specimen sequenced in a study of cytomegalovirus exposure and HLA in healthy donors. The study ran its PCR with 60 Vbeta and 13 Jbeta primers. The repertoire was sequenced with immunoSEQ multiplex PCR; TCRdb's copy has only in-frame clones and lacks some. The sample has approximately 100,000 clones; about 77% are singletons. Sequenced sample: PBMCs. Source of these receptors: a woman in her late teens or twenties in good health and CMV-seropositive.

CDR3 amino acids: CASRADNQIYEQYF. The CDR3 region has the DNA TGTGCCAGCAGGGCTGACAACCAGATTTACGAGCAGTACTTC. This chain connects TRBV7-2 to TRBJ2-7; no firm D call. The CDR3 is made up of 14 amino acids. V lost 6 bases, J lost 4 bases, and 16 bases lay in between. Germline-derived CDR1 and CDR2 are SGHTA and FQGNSA.

V and J are TRBV2 and TRBJ1-1, with D unclear. Germline V lookup: CDR1 SNHLY, CDR2 FYNNEI. Trimming removed 7 bases from V and 1 base from J, with 10 bases in between. The CDR3 contains 13 residues. The CDR3 bases are TGTGCCAGCATAGAGGGAAGGAACACTGAAGCTTTCTTT. It specifies CASIEGRNTEAFF.

The V and J genes are TRBV6-1 and TRBJ2-1, with 11 positions matching TRBD2. CDR3 length: 20 amino acids. Trimming at V came to 3 bases and at J to 9 bases, leaving 22 bases not matched to a gene. In germline, CDR1 is MNHNS, CDR2 SASEGT. The CDR3 bases are TGTGCCAGCAGTGATATTGTGACTAGCGGGGCTGTGGGGAAGTTGTTTGAGCAGTTCTTC. It codes for CASSDIVTSGAVGKLFEQFF.

This sequence joins TRBV5-1 and TRBJ1-5; D unclear. Trimming removed 0 bases from V and 5 bases from J, with 9 bases in between. This CDR3 spans 14 amino acids. Germline V gene sequence: CDR1 SGHRS, CDR2 YFSETQ. The CDR3 DNA sequence: TGCGCCAGCAGCTTGGGCACCACAGATCAGCCCCAGCATTTT. Translating it yields CASSLGTTDQPQHF.

The chain carries TRBV6-5 and TRBJ2-7, with D possibly being TRBD2 (5 bases). V was pared by 0 bases and J by 6 bases, with 12 bases between. Germline CDR1 MNHEY, CDR2 SVGAGI. The CDR3 extends over 14 amino acids. CDR3 region: CASSYSRVLGEQYF. CDR3 in DNA: TGTGCCAGCAGTTACTCGAGGGTTTTAGGCGAGCAGTACTTC.

The chain is built from TRBV5-4 and TRBJ2-3; 9 nucleotides match TRBD2. After removal of 4 bases from V and 5 bases from J, the junction contained 14 bases not matched to a gene. Germline V CDR1 and CDR2: SGHNT, YYREEE (reference sequence). This CDR3 has 17 amino acids. Here the CDR3 reads CASSPRGRESWGDTQYF. The CDR3 bases are TGTGCCAGCAGCCCACGCGGGAGGGAATCCTGGGGAGATACGCAGTATTTT.